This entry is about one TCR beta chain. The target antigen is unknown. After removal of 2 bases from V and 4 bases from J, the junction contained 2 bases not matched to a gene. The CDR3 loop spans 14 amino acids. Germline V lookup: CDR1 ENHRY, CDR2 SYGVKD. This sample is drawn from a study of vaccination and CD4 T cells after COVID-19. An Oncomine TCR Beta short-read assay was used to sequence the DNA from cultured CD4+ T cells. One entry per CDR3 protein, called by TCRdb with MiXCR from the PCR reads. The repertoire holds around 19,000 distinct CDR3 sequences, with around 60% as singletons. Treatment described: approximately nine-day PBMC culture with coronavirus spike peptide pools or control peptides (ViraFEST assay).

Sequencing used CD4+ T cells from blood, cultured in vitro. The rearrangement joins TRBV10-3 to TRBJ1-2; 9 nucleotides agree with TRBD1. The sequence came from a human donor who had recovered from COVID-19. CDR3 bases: TGTGCCATCAGTGAGGGGGGACAGGGCTATGGCTACACCTTC. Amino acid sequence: CAISEGGQGYGYTF.